Below, 14 T cell receptor beta chains from the same sample are listed, as sequenced in a study of cytomegalovirus exposure and HLA in healthy donors. The primer mix had 60 Vbeta and 13 Jbeta primers. Clones were sequenced by immunoSEQ multiplex PCR, and TCRdb holds only the in-frame ones, with some missing. The sample lists 100,000 to 150,000 clones, about 81% occurring once. Sequenced sample: PBMCs. The receptors originated from a woman aged 25 to 45 in good health and CMV-seronegative.

There are a few counts of this clone. One end of the junction does not line up with germline, which may come from a read error. J is TRBJ2-5 and V is TRBV7-7, with D hard to call. Germline assignment: CDR1 SSHAT and CDR2 FNYEAQ (reference sequence). This CDR3 has 13 amino acids. The CDR3 spells CASSLGYRETQYF. CDR3 coding DNA: TGTGCTAGCAGCTTAGGGTATCGGGAGACCCAGTACTTC.

The chain carries TRBV5-8 and TRBJ1-1; possibly TRBD1 for D (5 bases). V was shortened by 0 bases and J by 5 bases, with 14 bases between the two germline ends. Germline CDR1 is SGHTS and CDR2 is YDEGEE. The length of the CDR3 is 15 residues. CDR3 nucleotides: TGTGCCAGCAGCTTGGATCAGGGACTTAGGACTGAAGCTTTCTTT. Residues: CASSLDQGLRTEAFF.

The rearrangement links TRBV4-1 to TRBJ2-1; 12 bases fit TRBD1. V shed 4 bases, J shed 5 bases, and the junction held 9 bases outside the gene matches. This CDR3 has 17 residues. Germline-derived CDR1 and CDR2 are MGHRA and YSYEKL. CDR3 sequence: CASSLDSGTGGHNEQFF. CDR3 DNA: TGCGCCAGCAGCCTCGATTCCGGGACAGGGGGCCACAATGAGCAGTTCTTC.

This chain uses TRBV30 with TRBJ1-2; D uncertain. The CDR3 contains 10 residues. Deletions cut 3 bases from V and 6 bases from J, with 5 bases between. The germline V gene encodes CDR1 GTSNPN and CDR2 SVGIG (reference sequence). The CDR3 region is CAWRSDGYTF. The CDR3, as DNA: TGTGCCTGGAGGTCTGATGGCTACACCTTC.

The chain joins TRBV14 to TRBJ1-1; the match to TRBD1 covers 7 bases. The germline gives CDR1 SGHDN, CDR2 FVKESK. The CDR3 covers 16 residues. V was pared by 2 bases and J by 1 base, with 7 bases of the junction left unmatched. For the CDR3, the DNA is TGTGCCAGCAGCCAATACCCGGGACAGCAGAACACTGAAGCTTTCTTT. Protein sequence: CASSQYPGQQNTEAFF.

This chain links TRBV7-8 with TRBJ2-3; possibly TRBD2 for D (6 bases). V was trimmed by 3 bases and J by 2 bases, leaving 18 bases between them. The CDR3 has 17 amino acids. Germline lookup yields CDR1 SGHVS and CDR2 FQNEAQ. The CDR3 DNA sequence: TGTGCCAGCAGCTTGGGGGGATTTACCCGGCACACAGATACGCAGTATTTT. Translating gives CASSLGGFTRHTDTQYF.

V is TRBV13 and J is TRBJ1-1; TRBD1 agrees at 11 bases. Germline V lookup: CDR1 PRHDT, CDR2 FYEKMQ (reference sequence). Trimming at V came to 3 bases and at J to 0 bases, leaving 6 bases not matched to a gene. The CDR3 has 17 amino acids. CDR3 protein: CASSFGTGGQMNTEAFF. The CDR3 DNA follows: TGTGCCAGCAGCTTCGGGACAGGGGGACAGATGAACACTGAAGCTTTCTTT.

This sequence joins TRBV6-1 and TRBJ2-5, with D possibly matching TRBD2 (6 bases). Germline V gives CDR1 MNHNS, CDR2 SASEGT. CDR3 length: 12 amino acids. The V end lost 5 bases, the J end lost 3 bases, and 7 bases lay between the germline ends. The CDR3 region is CASSPSEETQYF. DNA of the CDR3: TGTGCCAGCAGTCCTAGCGAAGAGACCCAGTACTTC.

The chain combines TRBV5-1 with TRBJ2-1; D remains unclear. V gave up 0 bases and J gave up 9 bases, with 13 bases separating them. This CDR3 spans 14 amino acids. Germline CDR1 is SGHRS and CDR2 is YFSETQ. The CDR3 loop reads CASSLATGVGEQFF. The DNA for the CDR3 is TGCGCCAGCAGCTTGGCCACGGGTGTGGGTGAGCAGTTCTTC.

The chain recombines TRBV7-8 with TRBJ2-5; TRBD1 matches 8 bases. V lost 2 bases, J lost 5 bases, and 7 bases stayed unmatched. In germline, CDR1 is SGHVS, CDR2 FQNEAQ. The CDR3 totals 15 residues. CDR3 amino acids: CASSLFQGAWETQYF. CDR3 nucleotide sequence: TGTGCCAGCAGCTTATTTCAGGGGGCCTGGGAGACCCAGTACTTC.

The rearrangement uses TRBV25-1 and TRBJ1-2; D uncertain. The CDR3 consists of 14 residues. With 3 bases removed from V and 4 bases from J, the gap between germline ends came to 12 bases. Per germline, CDR1 MGHDK and CDR2 SYGVNS. The CDR3 spells CASSDHGYSYGYTF. The CDR3 nucleotides read TGTGCCAGCAGTGATCACGGCTACAGCTATGGCTACACCTTC.

The genes are TRBV30 and TRBJ2-2, with D possibly TRBD1 on 5 matching bases. The CDR3 spans 13 residues. Deletions cut 1 base from V and 5 bases from J, with 8 bases between. Germline V lookup: CDR1 GTSNPN, CDR2 SVGIG (reference sequence). DNA for the CDR3: TGTGCCTGGAGTGAGTCAGGGACCGGGGAGCTGTTTTTT. It yields the protein CAWSESGTGELFF.

This chain connects TRBV2 to TRBJ1-1, with D perhaps TRBD1 (6 bases). The CDR3 is 14 amino acids. In germline, CDR1 is SNHLY, CDR2 FYNNEI. V shed 10 bases and J shed 2 bases, with 17 bases lying between them. The DNA of the CDR3 is TGTGCCACCACAGGGAATATGATTAACACTGAAGCTTTCTTT. Translated: CATTGNMINTEAFF. The variable domain in full, completed from reference TRBV2 and TRBJ1-1, reads EPEVTQTPSHQVTQMGQEVILRCVPISNHLYFYWYRQILGQKVEFLVSFYNNEISEKSEIFDDQFSVERPDGSNFTLKIRSTKLEDSAMYFCATTGNMINTEAFFGQGTRLTVV.

The chain links TRBV4-1 to TRBJ1-2, with 7 nucleotides matching TRBD1. The V segment lost 3 bases and the J segment 13 bases; nucleotides outside the gene matches: 8. This CDR3 region has 12 residues. Germline lookup yields CDR1 MGHRA and CDR2 YSYEKL. The CDR3 sequence is CASSQIGDSRTF. The CDR3 nucleotides are TGCGCCAGCAGCCAGATAGGGGACAGCCGCACCTTC.